This is a list of T cell receptor beta chains from one sample in a study of CD8 T cells in Susac syndrome. TCRdb called the immunoSEQ multiplex PCR reads again in MiXCR, with one record for every CDR3 protein. The sample shows 85,000 to 120,000 distinct CDR3 sequences, around 94% of them seen only once. The sample comprised CD8+ T cells from PBMCs. Receptor source: a human donor with Susac syndrome. CDR3s include the opening cysteine and the closing phenylalanine or tryptophan. A D gene is named only where the DNA matches it firmly. Clone size appears in some rows only: once, few, many, or a class for an expanded clone.

d_call,clone_size,v_call,j_call,cdr3_nt,cdr3_aa
TRBD1,-,TRBV27,TRBJ2-1,TGTGCCAGCAGCCCAACGACAGGGATATACAATGAGCAGTTCTTC,CASSPTTGIYNEQFF
TRBD1,-,TRBV20-1,TRBJ2-7,TGCAGTGCCGCGGGACAGGTATACGAGCAGTACTTC,CSAAGQVYEQYF
-,-,TRBV3-1,TRBJ1-5,TGTGCCAGCAGCCAAGTTCTTGACGCGGGCCAGCCCCAGCATTTT,CASSQVLDAGQPQHF
-,-,TRBV5-8,TRBJ2-1,TGTGCCAGCAGCTTGGAGGCGTACGACAATGAGCAGTTCTTC,CASSLEAYDNEQFF
-,-,TRBV16,TRBJ2-7,TGTGCCAGCAGCCAATCGTTGGACAGCTACGAGCAGTACTTC,CASSQSLDSYEQYF
-,-,TRBV28,TRBJ2-3,TGTGCCAGCAGTTTGGATGAGGATACGCAGTATTTT,CASSLDEDTQYF
TRBD2,-,TRBV20-1,TRBJ2-5,TGCAGTGCTAGACCTATAGCGGGGGATCTGGAGACCCAGTACTTC,CSARPIAGDLETQYF
-,-,TRBV2,TRBJ2-3,TGTGCCAGCAGGGGGGTAGATCTCGATACGCAGTATTTT,CASRGVDLDTQYF
-,-,TRBV14,TRBJ1-1,TGTGCCAGCAGCCAAGAAGAGGGAAACACTGAAGCTTTCTTT,CASSQEEGNTEAFF
-,-,TRBV4-3,TRBJ2-5,TGCGCCAGCAGCCAAACGATGGGCCAGAGAACCCAGTACTTC,CASSQTMGQRTQYF
TRBD1,-,TRBV27,TRBJ1-1,TGTGCCAGCAGTTCCTTATATACAGGGGAGGCTGAAGCTTTCTTT,CASSSLYTGEAEAFF
-,-,TRBV15,TRBJ2-1,TGTGCCACCAGCAAGGAACGGGATTACAATGAGCAGTTCTTC,CATSKERDYNEQFF
TRBD1,-,TRBV9,TRBJ1-2,TGTGCCAGCAGCTCGACCCAGGGGGGGCATGGCTACACCTTC,CASSSTQGGHGYTF
TRBD1,-,TRBV9,TRBJ2-1,TGTGCCAGCAGCGTAGGGGGGACAGGCCTCAATGAGCAGTTCTTC,CASSVGGTGLNEQFF
TRBD1,-,TRBV12-3/TRBV12-4,TRBJ1-5,TGTGCCAGTATCAGGGGGGACAGAGCGATCGAGCCCCAGCATTTT,CASIRGDRAIEPQHF
-,once,TRBV4-2,TRBJ1-1,TGTGCCAGCAGCCCACGGCCCCGGACTGCGGAGTCGCTGGGAGCTTTCTTT,CASSPRPRTAESLGAFF
-,-,TRBV27,TRBJ2-6,TGTGCCAGCAGTTCCCCTGGGGCCAACGTCCTGACTTTC,CASSSPGANVLTF
-,-,TRBV4-2,TRBJ1-5,TGTGCCAGCAGCCAAGATAAGAATAGCAATCAGCCCCAGCATTTT,CASSQDKNSNQPQHF
-,-,TRBV29-1,TRBJ1-1,TGCAGCGGGACGGGCCAGACAGGTTCGGGGGATGAAGCTTTCTTT,CSGTGQTGSGDEAFF
TRBD1,-,TRBV15,TRBJ2-1,TGTGCCACCAGCAAATTCCGGGACAGGGGTGCCAATGAGCAGTTCTTC,CATSKFRDRGANEQFF
-,-,TRBV9,TRBJ2-1,TGTGCCAGCAGCGGGAGCCTTTGGCGGGGCGGGAATGAGCAGTTCTTC,CASSGSLWRGGNEQFF
-,-,TRBV29-1,TRBJ2-5,TGCAGCGTTGTAGGGGCGAGGAGCCAAGAGACCCAGTACTTC,CSVVGARSQETQYF
-,-,TRBV7-6,TRBJ1-3,TGTGCCAGCAGCTTAGCGCTGGACTCTGGAAACACCATATATTTT,CASSLALDSGNTIYF
TRBD1,-,TRBV12-3/TRBV12-4,TRBJ1-6,TGTGCCAGCAGTATCGGGACAGGGGGTTTCGATTCACCCCTCCACTTT,CASSIGTGGFDSPLHF
-,once,TRBV2,TRBJ1-6,TGTGCCAGCAGTGTTTGGAGCTCCTATAATTCACCCCTCCACTTT,CASSVWSSYNSPLHF
-,-,TRBV20-1,TRBJ2-3,TGCAGTGCAGACGACAGGTCCTCCACAGATACGCAGTATTTT,CSADDRSSTDTQYF
TRBD1,-,TRBV7-9,TRBJ2-7,TGTGCCAGCAGCTTAGGTCCAGGGGGCGAGTACTTC,CASSLGPGGEYF
-,-,TRBV6-4,TRBJ2-2,TGTGCCAGCAGTGACGGGACATCCAACACCGGGGAGCTGTTTTTT,CASSDGTSNTGELFF
-,-,TRBV6-5,TRBJ2-1,TGTGCCAGCGGGCAGGGATTGAGGAATGAGCAGTTCTTC,CASGQGLRNEQFF
TRBD2,-,TRBV23-1,TRBJ2-5,TGCGCCAGCAGCCAAGGGAGCGGGGGGAGGGAGACCCAGTACTTC,CASSQGSGGRETQYF
-,-,TRBV6-2/TRBV6-3,TRBJ2-3,TGTGCCAGCAGTTACATCCCCACAGATACGCAGTATTTT,CASSYIPTDTQYF
TRBD1,-,TRBV27,TRBJ1-2,TGTGCCAGTAGGACAGGGGTGGATGGCTACACCTTC,CASRTGVDGYTF
-,-,TRBV2,TRBJ2-5,TGTGCCAGCAGTGAAGCGGGCGGGGAGCCCCAAGAGACCCAGTACTTC,CASSEAGGEPQETQYF
-,-,TRBV23-1,TRBJ1-3,TGCGCCAGCGACACTTCTCCTACCGCACTGGGACGGATCTCTGGAAACACCATATATTTT,CASDTSPTALGRISGNTIYF
-,-,TRBV5-6,TRBJ1-5,TGTGCCAGCAGCCCTCAAGGTCAGCCCCAGCATTTT,CASSPQGQPQHF
-,once,TRBV3-1,TRBJ2-7,TGTGCCAGCAGCCAAGGGAGTAAGGACGAGCAGTACTTC,CASSQGSKDEQYF
-,-,TRBV20-1,TRBJ1-5,TGCAGTGCTAGAGATACAACTAATCAGCCCCAGCATTTT,CSARDTTNQPQHF